This T cell receptor beta chain was found in a study of cytomegalovirus exposure and HLA in healthy donors. Germline V gene sequence: CDR1 SGHTA, CDR2 FQGTGA. The trim removed 5 bases at V and 4 bases at J, leaving 1 base unmatched. CDR3 length equals 13 residues. The PCR had 60 Vbeta and 13 Jbeta primers. Profiling relied on immunoSEQ multiplex PCR, and the TCRdb table lists in-frame clones only, not all of them. This table has tens of thousands of clones, just over 75% appearing once. J is TRBJ2-1 and V is TRBV7-3; 8 nucleotides align to TRBD1. The source is a man aged 25 to 45 in good health and CMV-seronegative. Input material: PBMCs. The CDR3 here is CASSQGAYNEQFF. CDR3 coding DNA: TGTGCCAGCAGCCAGGGGGCTTACAATGAGCAGTTCTTC.